This T cell receptor beta chain was sequenced during a study of naive and memory T cell subsets. This CDR3 contains 14 residues. Germline assignment: CDR1 SNHLY and CDR2 FYNNEI. The ends were cut back, 6 bases at V and 4 bases at J, with 14 bases in the middle. An equimolar mix of two oligonucleotides served as the beta constant-region primer for TRBC1 and TRBC2. TCRdb recomputed calls from the UMI-ligation and nested PCR reads with MiXCR, one row per CDR3 protein. The sample records 130,000 to 150,000 distinct CDR3 sequences, around 15% being singletons. This clonotype was found a few times. The sequence came from a human donor in good health. The genes are TRBV2 and TRBJ2-3; possibly TRBD1 for D (6 bases). Specimen: naive CD4+ T cells from blood. The CDR3 DNA reads TGTGCCAGCAGACCAAGGGGGAATCCAGATACGCAGTATTTT. Translated: CASRPRGNPDTQYF.